This T cell receptor beta chain originates from a study of T cell responses to AZD1222 COVID-19 vaccine. Findings and caveats of the study: The breadth and depth of Spike-specific TCRs increased once two AZD1222 doses had been given. Only a handful of AZD1222 recipients were seropositive at baseline. Repertoire sampling occurred only after the peak T cell response. Donors, mostly white British, included more females; clonal diversity was possibly underestimated.

The data were produced by immunoSEQ multiplex PCR, yet TCRdb's version contains in-frame clones alone and is incomplete. The sample lists more than 95,000 clones; approximately 88% were seen once. The CDR3 covers 15 residues. Concerning this clone itself: Its antigen remains unidentified.

The sample here was peripheral blood, taken on day 0 of AZD1222 vaccination. The chain couples TRBV21-1 to TRBJ2-7; the table names TRBD2, a call not compared with the DNA. TRBV21-1 is reported as a pseudogene. The receptor's source is an adult in good health. CDR3 DNA: TGTGCCAGCAGCAAAGCCCAGCGGGGGGACTACGAGCAGTACTTC. Translating it yields CASSKAQRGDYEQYF.